This T cell receptor (beta chain) was captured by sequencing in a study of CD8+CD57+ T cells in acquired aplastic anemia. Study background: Sorted CD4+ plus CD8+ cells gave DNA averaging about 3.2 ug. CD4+ reads averaged about 11 million in healthy donors.

Profiles of TCR beta VDJ and CDR3 were generated from a genomic DNA template. TCRdb re-analysed the reads in MiXCR, keeping a single row per CDR3 protein. The sample comprises 400,000 to 450,000 distinct CDR3 sequences, 55% to 70% of which are singletons, and approximately 4% rests with the top ten. CDR1 is SGHTA, CDR2 FQGNSA, per germline. Trimming removed 1 base from V and 7 bases from J, with 13 bases in between. There are 14 residues in the CDR3. This clonotype was seen repeatedly, ten times or more. Sequenced: sorted CD4+, CD8+, or CD8+CD57+ T cells (not recorded which) from PBMCs. The clonotype originates from a human donor in good health, serving as a control. The J gene is TRBJ1-2, the V gene TRBV7-2; D call uncertain. The CDR3: CASSLGVAFGGYTF. CDR3 DNA: TGTGCCAGCAGCTTAGGGGTAGCGTTCGGTGGCTACACCTTC.